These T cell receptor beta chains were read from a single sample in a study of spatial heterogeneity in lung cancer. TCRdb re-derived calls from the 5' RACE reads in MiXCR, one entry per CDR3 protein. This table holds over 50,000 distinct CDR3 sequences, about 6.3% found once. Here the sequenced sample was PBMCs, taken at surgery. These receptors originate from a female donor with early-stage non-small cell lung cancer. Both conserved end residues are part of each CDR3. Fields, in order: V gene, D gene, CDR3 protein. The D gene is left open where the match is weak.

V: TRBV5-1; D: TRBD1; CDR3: CASSLEGQGRTGNTIYF
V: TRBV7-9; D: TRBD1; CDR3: CASSFSQGDLQPQHF
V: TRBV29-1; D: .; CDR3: CSVVTSSTDTQYF
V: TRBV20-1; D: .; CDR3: CSAQGQETQYF
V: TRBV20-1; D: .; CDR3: CSARMGEQPQHF
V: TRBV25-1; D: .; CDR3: CASSVGGLNEKLFF
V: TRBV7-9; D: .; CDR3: CASSRDGNYGYTF
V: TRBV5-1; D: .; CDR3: CASSSYSSYNEQFF
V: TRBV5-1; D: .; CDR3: CASSRSGLNTEAFF
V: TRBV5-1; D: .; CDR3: CASSLDPGSNEQFF
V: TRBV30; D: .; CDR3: CAWSPVRPETFF
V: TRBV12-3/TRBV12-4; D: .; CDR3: CASSNQGPHEFF
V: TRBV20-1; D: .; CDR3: CSAREGRAQETQYF
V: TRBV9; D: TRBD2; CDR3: CASSVELAGAFYNEQFF
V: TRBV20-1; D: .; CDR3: CSARRDPIYEQYF
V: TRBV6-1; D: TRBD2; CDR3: CASSGGGQVETQYF
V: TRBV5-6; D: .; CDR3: CASSSGLSNQPQHF
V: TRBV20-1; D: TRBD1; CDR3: CSARDRDYYGYTF
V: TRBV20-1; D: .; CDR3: CSAEEGAGEKLFF
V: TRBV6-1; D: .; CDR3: CASSEDRTSTDTQYF
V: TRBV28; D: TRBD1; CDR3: CASSSPGGESTDTQYF
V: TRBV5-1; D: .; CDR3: CASSPVGGTEAFF
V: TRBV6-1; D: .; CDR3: CASSEAVYNEQFF
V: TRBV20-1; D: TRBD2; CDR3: CSAHSGSMITYEQYF
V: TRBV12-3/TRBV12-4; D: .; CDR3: CASTTMGGVGAEAFF
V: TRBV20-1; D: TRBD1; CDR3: CSALQGQGGSGELFF
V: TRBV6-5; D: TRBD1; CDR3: CASSRDREETQYF
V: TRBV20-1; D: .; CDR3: CSAPGPISGNTIYF
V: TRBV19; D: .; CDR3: CASSPTDRGETQYF
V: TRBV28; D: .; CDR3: CASSTLRTQYF
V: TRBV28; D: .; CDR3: CASSPPGGLNNEQFF
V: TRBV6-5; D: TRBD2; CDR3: CASSRTSGTPYNEQFF
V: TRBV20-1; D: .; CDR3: CSVDHQGNRELFF
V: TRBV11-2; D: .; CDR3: CASSRTLGVLGELFF
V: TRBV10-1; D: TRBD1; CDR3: CASSESGQKETQYF
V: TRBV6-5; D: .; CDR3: CASVGPTYNSPLHF
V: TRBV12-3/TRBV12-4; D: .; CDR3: CASSTPLRNNEQFF
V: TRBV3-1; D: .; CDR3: CATQPRQVQDGELFF
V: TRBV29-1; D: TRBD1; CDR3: CSVGQVENEKLFF
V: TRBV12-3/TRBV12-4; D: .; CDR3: CASRTLQISF
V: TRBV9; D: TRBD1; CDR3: CASSGTGRTGELFF
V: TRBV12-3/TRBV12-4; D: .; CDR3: CASSLQDTQYF
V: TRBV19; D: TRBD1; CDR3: CASSIQGGSNQPQHF
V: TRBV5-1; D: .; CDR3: CASSLDRDQPQHF
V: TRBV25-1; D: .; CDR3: CASSEGGGTFYGYTF
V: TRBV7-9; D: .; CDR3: CASSLGRYAANVLTF
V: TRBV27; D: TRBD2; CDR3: CASSLAGVSYNEQFF
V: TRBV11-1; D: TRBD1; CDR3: CASSSRDSNYGYTF
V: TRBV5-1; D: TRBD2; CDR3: CASSLRVAGDDEQYF
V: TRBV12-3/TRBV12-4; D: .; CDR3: CASRVDRSGANVLTF
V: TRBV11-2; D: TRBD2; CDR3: CASSRAGLTKETQYF
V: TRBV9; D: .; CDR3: CASSVASGGGGYTF
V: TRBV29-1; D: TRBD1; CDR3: CSVLVSGGFQPQHF
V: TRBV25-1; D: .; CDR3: CASSPPGRDDSPLHF
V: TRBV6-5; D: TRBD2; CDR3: CASSLTLAGAYNEQFF
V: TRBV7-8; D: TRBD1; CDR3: CASSLGNRDRKETQYF